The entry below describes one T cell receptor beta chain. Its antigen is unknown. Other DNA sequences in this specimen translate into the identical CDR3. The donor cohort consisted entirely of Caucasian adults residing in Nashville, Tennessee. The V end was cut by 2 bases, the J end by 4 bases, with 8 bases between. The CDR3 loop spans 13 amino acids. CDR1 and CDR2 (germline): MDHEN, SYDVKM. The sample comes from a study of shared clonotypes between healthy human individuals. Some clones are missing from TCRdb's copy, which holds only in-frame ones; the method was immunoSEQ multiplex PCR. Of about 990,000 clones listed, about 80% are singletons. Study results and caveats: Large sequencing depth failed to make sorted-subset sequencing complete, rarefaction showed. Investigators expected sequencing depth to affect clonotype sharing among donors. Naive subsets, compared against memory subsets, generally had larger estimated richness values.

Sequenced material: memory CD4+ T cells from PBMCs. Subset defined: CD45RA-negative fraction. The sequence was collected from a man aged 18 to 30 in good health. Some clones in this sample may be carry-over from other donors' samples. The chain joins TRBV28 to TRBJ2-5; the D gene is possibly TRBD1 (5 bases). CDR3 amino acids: CASSLRGLETQYF. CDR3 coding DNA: TGTGCCAGCAGTTTAAGGGGTTTAGAGACCCAGTACTTC.